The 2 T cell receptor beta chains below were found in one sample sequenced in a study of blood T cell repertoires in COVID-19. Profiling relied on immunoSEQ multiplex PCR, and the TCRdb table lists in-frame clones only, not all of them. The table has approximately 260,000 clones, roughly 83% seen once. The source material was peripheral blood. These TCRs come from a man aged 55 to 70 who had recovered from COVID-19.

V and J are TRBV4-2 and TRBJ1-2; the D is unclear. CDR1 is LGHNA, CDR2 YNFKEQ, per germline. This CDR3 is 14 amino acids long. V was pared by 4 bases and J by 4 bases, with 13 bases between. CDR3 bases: TGTGCCAGCAGCCGTGACATAAACAGCTATGGCTACACCTTC. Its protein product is CASSRDINSYGYTF.

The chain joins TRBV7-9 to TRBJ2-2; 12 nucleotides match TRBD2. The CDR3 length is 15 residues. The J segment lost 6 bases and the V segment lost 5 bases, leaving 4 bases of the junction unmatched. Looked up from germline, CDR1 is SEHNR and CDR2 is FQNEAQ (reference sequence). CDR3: CASSPGTSGSGELFF. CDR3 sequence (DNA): TGTGCCAGCAGCCCTGGGACTAGCGGGTCCGGGGAGCTGTTTTTT. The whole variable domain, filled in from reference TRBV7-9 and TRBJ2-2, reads DTGVSQNPRHKITKRGQNVTFRCDPISEHNRLYWYRQTLGQGPEFLTYFQNEAQLEKSRLLSDRFSAERPKGSFSTLEIQRTEQGDSAMYLCASSPGTSGSGELFFGEGSRLTVL.